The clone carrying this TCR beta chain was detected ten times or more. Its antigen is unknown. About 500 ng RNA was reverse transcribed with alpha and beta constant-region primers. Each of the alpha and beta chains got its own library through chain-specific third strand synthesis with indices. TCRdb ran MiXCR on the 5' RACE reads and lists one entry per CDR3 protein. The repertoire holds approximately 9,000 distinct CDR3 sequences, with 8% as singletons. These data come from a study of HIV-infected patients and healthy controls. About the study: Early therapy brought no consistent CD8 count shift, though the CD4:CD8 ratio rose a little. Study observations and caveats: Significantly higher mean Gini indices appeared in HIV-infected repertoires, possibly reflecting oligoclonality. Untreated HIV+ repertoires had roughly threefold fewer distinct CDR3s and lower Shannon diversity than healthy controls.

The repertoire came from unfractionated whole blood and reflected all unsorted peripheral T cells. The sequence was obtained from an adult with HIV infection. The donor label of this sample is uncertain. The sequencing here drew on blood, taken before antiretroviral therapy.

As DNA, the CDR3 is TGTGCCAGCAGTTTCGGGGGAGAAGAGACCCAGTACTTC. Encoded protein: CASSFGGEETQYF. The genes are TRBV12-3 or TRBV12-4 and TRBJ2-5; possibly TRBD2 for D (6 bases). Trimming took 3 bases from V and 3 from J, leaving 8 bases between them. The CDR3 extends over 13 amino acids.